A selection of T cell receptor beta chains follows, all from one sample in a study of shared clonotypes between healthy human individuals. Some clones are missing from TCRdb's copy, which holds only in-frame ones; the method was immunoSEQ multiplex PCR. Of some 2,000,000 clones listed, less than 95% were seen once; the top ten hold roughly 1.1%. The sequenced sample consisted of naive CD8+ T cells sorted from blood. These receptors were obtained from a man aged 18 to 30 in good health. Both conserved end residues are part of each CDR3. For some rows the clone size is stated as once, few or many, or as a class when expanded; others skip it.

>TRBJ2-7|TRBV4-3|15|-
CASSQDPDNVYEQYF
>TRBJ2-4|TRBV27|12|-
CASRGLSNIQYF
>TRBJ1-1|TRBV9|14|once
CASSVARGGTEAFF
>TRBJ1-4|TRBV27|14|-
CASSWGRGGEKLFF
>TRBJ2-3|TRBV6-1|15|-
CASRTGPLGGDTQYF
>TRBJ1-4|TRBV7-9|14|-
CASSPGLSNEKLFF
>TRBJ2-4|TRBV14|14|-
CASSHLTGADIQYF
>TRBJ2-7|TRBV6-1|15|-
CASSEFPNVTYEQYF
>TRBJ2-1|TRBV11-3|13|-
CASSAGTYNEQFF
>TRBJ1-2|TRBV4-1|14|-
CASSLPDSYYGYTF
>TRBJ2-4|TRBV2|13|once
CASSEMQPDIQYF
>TRBJ1-2|TRBV15|14|-
CATSLHREDYGYTF
>TRBJ2-1|TRBV7-9|17|once
CASSLPTLAGGKNEQFF
>TRBJ2-1|TRBV19|15|-
CASSWLAGGLNEQFF
>TRBJ1-5|TRBV28|13|-
CASSLGVGQPQHF
>TRBJ2-3|TRBV4-1|19|-
CASSQEGPGGLGGTDTQYF
>TRBJ1-4|TRBV27|16|once
CASSARGGSANEKLFF
>TRBJ1-5|TRBV6-5|14|-
CASSQGVYNQPQHF
>TRBJ1-2|TRBV27|15|-
CASSPFGGGAYGYTF
>TRBJ1-5|TRBV6-6|15|-
CATSIGTLSNLPQHF
>TRBJ2-2|TRBV7-6|20|-
CASSFPHGLAGDGGTGELFF
>TRBJ2-7|TRBV30|17|once
CAWSGGLMGGPLGEQYF
>TRBJ2-1|TRBV7-9|15|-
CASNSGQGNGNEQFF
>TRBJ2-7|TRBV4-1|14|-
CASSQVSSSYEQYF
>TRBJ1-5|TRBV2|15|once
CASSTGQGYNQPQHF
>TRBJ2-4|TRBV6-5|16|-
CASSSYTGLAKNIQYF
>TRBJ2-3|TRBV7-6|16|-
CASSQNRDRGTDTQYF
>TRBJ1-2|TRBV14|13|-
CASSPGQHYGYTF
>TRBJ2-1|TRBV10-3|12|-
CATGLGFNEQFF
>TRBJ2-7|TRBV15|15|-
CATSLGGEASYEQYF
>TRBJ1-2|TRBV28|15|-
CASSQPDGANYGYTF
>TRBJ2-7|TRBV7-8|15|-
CASSLGPDLNYEQYF
>TRBJ2-7|TRBV18|14|-
CASSPLDRGDEQYF
>TRBJ1-6|TRBV29-1|16|-
CSVWRVGGPLNSPLHF
>TRBJ2-2|TRBV4-1|16|-
CASSSWGSGNTGELFF
>TRBJ1-2|TRBV7-9|13|-
CASSSGEGVGYTF
>TRBJ2-7|TRBV27|17|-
CASSASLAGGFNYEQYF
>TRBJ1-1|TRBV18|14|-
CASSPPVPGPEAFF
>TRBJ1-2|TRBV27|16|-
CASRALGDSRLLGYTF
>TRBJ1-5|TRBV2|17|-
CASRVPGQGNSNQPQHF
>TRBJ1-1|TRBV28|13|-
CASRPGRNTEAFF
>TRBJ2-7|TRBV7-7|16|once
CASNLVGGLTMYEQYF
>TRBJ1-1|TRBV6-5|12|-
CASDGEDTEAFF
>TRBJ2-1|TRBV27|15|-
CASRDGSGGNNEQFF
>TRBJ2-6|TRBV9|17|-
CASSVPGTGTGANVLTF
>TRBJ2-1|TRBV5-4|12|-
CASSLLPEEQFF
>TRBJ2-7|TRBV6-5|14|-
CASSYGQGAYEQYF
>TRBJ1-1|TRBV28|14|-
CAIRQGSGNTEAFF
>TRBJ2-1|TRBV7-9|13|-
CASSLGPGNEQFF
>TRBJ1-1|TRBV7-8|13|-
CASSLRGFTEAFF
>TRBJ2-5|TRBV5-1|18|-
CASSLGPGQAQLWETQYF
>TRBJ2-2|TRBV11-2|16|-
CASSLVPGGYTGELFF
>TRBJ2-1|TRBV4-3|16|-
CASSQDISGTYNEQFF
>TRBJ2-3|TRBV15|12|-
CATSRITDTQYF
>TRBJ2-7|TRBV29-1|13|-
CSVENRDSYEQYF
>TRBJ2-4|TRBV5-8|13|-
CASSFPLYYIQYF
>TRBJ1-2|TRBV4-3|16|once
CASSQDKGGRGYGYTF
>TRBJ1-1|TRBV28|17|once
CASSPSSPRGQNTEAFF
>TRBJ2-7|TRBV14|17|-
CASSTLLGNGSPYEQYF